A selection of T cell receptor beta chains follows, all from one sample in a study of HIV-infected children after antiretroviral therapy interruption. Using its own MiXCR run on the 3' RACE reads, TCRdb lists one record per CDR3 protein. This table holds 35,000 to 50,000 distinct CDR3 sequences, just over 6.5% found once. This specimen consisted of CD45RA+ CD4+ T cells from PBMCs, pooled from several time points, obtained from a donor given antiretroviral therapy, either interrupted or continuous. These receptors were taken from a pool of human donors with HIV. Both conserved end residues are part of each CDR3. D genes are given only for firm matches. Expanded clones are given a class, and other clones once, few, many or no size at all.

d_call j_call v_call clone_size cdr3_length cdr3_nt cdr3_aa
- TRBJ1-5 TRBV5-1 many 13 TGCGCCAGCAGCCTACAGGGCAATCAGCCCCAGCATTTT CASSLQGNQPQHF
- TRBJ2-7 TRBV25-1 once 11 TGTGCCAGCGGCGACTTCTACGAGCAGTACTTC CASGDFYEQYF
- TRBJ1-2 TRBV19 many 15 TGTGCCAGTAGGAGCTTCTCGGACAGTAACTATGGCTACACCTTC CASRSFSDSNYGYTF
- TRBJ1-5 TRBV28 many 11 TGTGCCGGGGGGAGAAATCAGCCCCAGCATTTT CAGGRNQPQHF
TRBD1 TRBJ1-1 TRBV5-1 many 13 TGCGCCAGCAGCCCCAGACAGGGAACTGAAGCTTTCTTT CASSPRQGTEAFF
TRBD1 TRBJ1-4 TRBV5-1 many 16 TGCGCCAGCAGCTGGGGACCGACAGGGGGGAATGAAAAACTGTTTTTT CASSWGPTGGNEKLFF
- TRBJ1-5 TRBV28 - 16 TGTGCCAGCAGTTTATGGGGAGGCGTTAGCAATCAGCCCCAGCATTTT CASSLWGGVSNQPQHF
- TRBJ2-1 TRBV21-1 many 13 TGTGCCAGAAAGGAGGCTAAGTTCGATGAGCAGTTCTTC CARKEAKFDEQFF
- TRBJ1-5 TRBV9 many 13 TGTGCCAGCAGTAAGGATAGCAATCAGCCCCAGCATTTT CASSKDSNQPQHF
TRBD1 TRBJ1-5 TRBV7-6 many 17 TGTGCCAGCAGCCCACGCAGTGGACAGGGGCACAATCAGCCCCAGCATTTT CASSPRSGQGHNQPQHF
- TRBJ1-5 TRBV20-1 few 12 TGCAGTGCCGCCCATAGCAATCAGCCCCAGCATTTT CSAAHSNQPQHF
- TRBJ2-2 TRBV6-2/TRBV6-3 many 16 TGTGCCAGCAGTTACGGGGGGGGCTCGAACACCGGGGAGCTGTTTTTT CASSYGGGSNTGELFF
- TRBJ1-1 TRBV6-5 few 15 TGTCCCAGCAGTTACAGCGGGCCTATGAACACTGAAGCTTTCTTT CPSSYSGPMNTEAFF
- TRBJ2-5 TRBV7-9 - 14 TGTGCCAGCAGCCAGACATCCTTGAGGGAGACCCAGTACTTC CASSQTSLRETQYF
- TRBJ2-1 TRBV5-6 many 11 TGTGCCAGCAGCCGGGGCTATGAGCAGTTCTTC CASSRGYEQFF
TRBD1 TRBJ1-2 TRBV7-2 many 17 TGTGCCAGCAGCTTGACGCGAGACAGGGACCCTAGCTATGGCTACACCTTC CASSLTRDRDPSYGYTF
- TRBJ2-7 TRBV5-4 few 13 TGTGCCAGCAGCGGAGGACCTGCCTACGAGCAGTACTTC CASSGGPAYEQYF
- TRBJ2-5 TRBV29-1 many 13 TGCAGCGTTTTTACGGGACGCGAAGAGACCCAGTACTTC CSVFTGREETQYF
- TRBJ1-1 TRBV2 - 15 TGTGCCAGCAGTGAAACAGGGAGAACTAGCACTGAAGCTTTCTTT CASSETGRTSTEAFF
- TRBJ2-1 TRBV11-2 many 12 TGTGCCAGCAGCTTAGTCCCCAATGAGCAGTTCTTC CASSLVPNEQFF
- TRBJ2-2 TRBV7-2 few 15 TGTGCCAGCAGCTTTTCCAGGGACTACACCGGGGAGCTGTTTTTT CASSFSRDYTGELFF
- TRBJ2-3 TRBV12-3/TRBV12-4 many 15 TGTGCCAGCAGCTCCGGGACTGGGAGTGCAGAAACGCTGTATTTT CASSSGTGSAETLYF
TRBD2 TRBJ2-1 TRBV6-2/TRBV6-3 few 17 TGTGCCAGCAGTCAGGGACTAGCGGGAGGGCCCGACAATGAGCAGTTCTTC CASSQGLAGGPDNEQFF
- TRBJ2-1 TRBV6-2/TRBV6-3 many 15 TGTGCCAGCAGGCCCACAGGGAAAACCTACAATGAGCAGTTCTTC CASRPTGKTYNEQFF
TRBD2 TRBJ2-3 TRBV7-2 - 17 TGTGCCAGCAGCTTTTCGAGCGGGATTCCTAGCACAGATACGCAGTATTTT CASSFSSGIPSTDTQYF
TRBD1 TRBJ2-7 TRBV11-2 many 14 TGTGCCAGCAGCTTAATCGACAGGGCCTACGAGCAGTACTTC CASSLIDRAYEQYF